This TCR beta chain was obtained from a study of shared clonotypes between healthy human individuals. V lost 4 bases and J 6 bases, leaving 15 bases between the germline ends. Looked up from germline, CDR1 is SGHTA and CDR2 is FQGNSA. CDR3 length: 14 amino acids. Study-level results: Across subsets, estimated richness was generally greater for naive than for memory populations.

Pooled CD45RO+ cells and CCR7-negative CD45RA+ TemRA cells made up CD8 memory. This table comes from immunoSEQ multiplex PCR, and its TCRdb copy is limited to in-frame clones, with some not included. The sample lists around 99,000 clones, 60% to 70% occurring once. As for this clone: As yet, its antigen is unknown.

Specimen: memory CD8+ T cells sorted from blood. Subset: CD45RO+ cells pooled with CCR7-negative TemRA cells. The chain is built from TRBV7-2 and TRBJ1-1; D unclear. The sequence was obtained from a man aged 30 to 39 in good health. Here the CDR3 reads CASSSMIGFSEAFF. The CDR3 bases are TGTGCCAGCAGCTCCATGATCGGTTTCTCTGAAGCTTTCTTT. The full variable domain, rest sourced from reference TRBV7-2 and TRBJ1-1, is GAGVSQSPSNKVTEKGKDVELRCDPISGHTALYWYRQSLGQGLEFLIYFQGNSAPDKSGLPSDRFSAERTGGSVSTLTIQRTQQEDSAVYLCASSSMIGFSEAFFGQGTRLTVV.